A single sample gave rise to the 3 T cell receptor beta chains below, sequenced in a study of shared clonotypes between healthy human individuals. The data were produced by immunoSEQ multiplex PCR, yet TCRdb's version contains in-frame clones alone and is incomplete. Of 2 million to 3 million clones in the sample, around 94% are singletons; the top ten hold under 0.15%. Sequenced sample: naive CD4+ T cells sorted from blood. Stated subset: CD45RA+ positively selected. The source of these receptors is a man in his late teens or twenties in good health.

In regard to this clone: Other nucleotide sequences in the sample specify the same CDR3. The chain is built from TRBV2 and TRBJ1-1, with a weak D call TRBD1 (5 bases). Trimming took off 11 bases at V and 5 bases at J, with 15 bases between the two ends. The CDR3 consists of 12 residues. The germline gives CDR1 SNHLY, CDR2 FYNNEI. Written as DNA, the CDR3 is TGTGCCTCCTCCAGGGAGGGGACTGAAGCTTTCTTT. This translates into CASSREGTEAFF. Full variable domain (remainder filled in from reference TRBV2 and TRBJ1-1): EPEVTQTPSHQVTQMGQEVILRCVPISNHLYFYWYRQILGQKVEFLVSFYNNEISEKSEIFDDQFSVERPDGSNFTLKIRSTKLEDSAMYFCASSREGTEAFFGQGTRLTVV.

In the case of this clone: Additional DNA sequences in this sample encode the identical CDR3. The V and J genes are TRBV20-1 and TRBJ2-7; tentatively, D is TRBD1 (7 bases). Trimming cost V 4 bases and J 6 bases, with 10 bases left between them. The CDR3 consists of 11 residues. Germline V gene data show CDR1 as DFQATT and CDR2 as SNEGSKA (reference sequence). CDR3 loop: CSANRGGEQYF. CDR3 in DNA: TGCAGTGCTAACAGGGGAGGCGAGCAGTACTTC.

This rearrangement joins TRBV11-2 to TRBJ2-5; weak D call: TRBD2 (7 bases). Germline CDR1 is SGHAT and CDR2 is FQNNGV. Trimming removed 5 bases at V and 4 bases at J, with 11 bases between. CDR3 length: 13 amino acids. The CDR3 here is CASSRGAGETQYF. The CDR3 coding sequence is TGTGCCAGCAGCCGGGGGGCCGGAGAGACCCAGTACTTC.